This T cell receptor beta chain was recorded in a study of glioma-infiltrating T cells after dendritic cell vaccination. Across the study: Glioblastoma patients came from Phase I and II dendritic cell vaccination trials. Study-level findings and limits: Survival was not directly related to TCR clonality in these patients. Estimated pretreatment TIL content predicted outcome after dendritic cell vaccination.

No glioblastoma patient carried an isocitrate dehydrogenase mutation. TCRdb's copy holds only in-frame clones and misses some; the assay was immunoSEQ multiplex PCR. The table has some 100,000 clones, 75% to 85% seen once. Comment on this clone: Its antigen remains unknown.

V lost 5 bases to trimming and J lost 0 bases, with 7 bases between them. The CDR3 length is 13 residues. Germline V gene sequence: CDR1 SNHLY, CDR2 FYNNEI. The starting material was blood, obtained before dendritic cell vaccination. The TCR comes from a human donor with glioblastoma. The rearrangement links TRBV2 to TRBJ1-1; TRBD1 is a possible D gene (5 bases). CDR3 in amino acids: CASSLQVNTEAFF. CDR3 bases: TGTGCCAGCAGTCTACAGGTGAACACTGAAGCTTTCTTT.